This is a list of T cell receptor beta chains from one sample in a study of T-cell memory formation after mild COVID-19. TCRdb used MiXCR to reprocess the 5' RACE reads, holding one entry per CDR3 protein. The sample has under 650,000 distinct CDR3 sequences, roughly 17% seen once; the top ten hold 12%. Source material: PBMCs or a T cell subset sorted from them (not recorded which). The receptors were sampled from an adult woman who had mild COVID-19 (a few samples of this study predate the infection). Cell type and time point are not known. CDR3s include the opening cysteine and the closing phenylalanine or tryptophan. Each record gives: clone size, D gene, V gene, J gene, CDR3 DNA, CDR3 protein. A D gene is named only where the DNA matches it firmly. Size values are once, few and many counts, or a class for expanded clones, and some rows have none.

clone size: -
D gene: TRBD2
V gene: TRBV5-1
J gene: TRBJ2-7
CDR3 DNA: TGCGCCAGCTGGGATAGCGGGGGGGCCTACGAGCAGTACTTC
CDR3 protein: CASWDSGGAYEQYF

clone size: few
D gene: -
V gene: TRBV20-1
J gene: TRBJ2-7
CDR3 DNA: TGCAGTGCACGGAGCGACAAGGGCGAGCAGTACTTC
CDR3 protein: CSARSDKGEQYF

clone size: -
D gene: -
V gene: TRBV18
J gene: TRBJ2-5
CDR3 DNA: TGTGCCAGCTCAGCCGGACCGCAGCAAGAGACCCAGTACTTC
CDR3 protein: CASSAGPQQETQYF

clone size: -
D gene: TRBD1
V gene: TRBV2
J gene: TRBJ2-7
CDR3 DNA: TGTGCCAGCAGGGAAGACAGGGCCTACGAGCAGTACTTC
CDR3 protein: CASREDRAYEQYF

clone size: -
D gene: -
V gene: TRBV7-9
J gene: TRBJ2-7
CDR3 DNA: TGTGCCAGCAGCTTACAGGGGCCCAACGAGCAGTACTTC
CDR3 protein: CASSLQGPNEQYF

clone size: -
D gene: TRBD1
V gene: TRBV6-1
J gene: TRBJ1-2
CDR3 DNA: TGTGCCAGCAGTGAAGCCAGCAGGGGGTTAGGCTACACCTTC
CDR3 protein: CASSEASRGLGYTF

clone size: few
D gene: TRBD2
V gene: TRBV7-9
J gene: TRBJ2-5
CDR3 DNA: TGTGCCAGCAGCCCTCCCCGAGGGGCGGGGGGGCCTGGGGAGACCCAGTACTTC
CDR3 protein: CASSPPRGAGGPGETQYF

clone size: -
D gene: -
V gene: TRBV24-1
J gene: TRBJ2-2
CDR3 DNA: TGTGCCACCAGTGATAAACCGAACACCGGGGAGCTGTTTTTT
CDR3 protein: CATSDKPNTGELFF

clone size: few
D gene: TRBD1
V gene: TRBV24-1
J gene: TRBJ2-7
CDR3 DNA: TGTGCCACCAGTGATCCCGGCAGGACAGGGACCTACGAGCAGTACTTC
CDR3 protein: CATSDPGRTGTYEQYF

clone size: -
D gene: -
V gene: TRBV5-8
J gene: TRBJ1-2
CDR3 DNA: TGTGCCAGCAGCTTGGTCCGAGGGACCAACGGCTACACCTTC
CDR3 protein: CASSLVRGTNGYTF

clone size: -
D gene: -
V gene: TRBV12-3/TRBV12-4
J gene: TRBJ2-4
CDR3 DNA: TGTGCCAGCAGTTTAGGCAGCATACTAGCCAAAAACATTCAGTACTTC
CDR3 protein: CASSLGSILAKNIQYF

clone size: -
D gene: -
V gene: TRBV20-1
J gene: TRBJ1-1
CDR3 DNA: TGCAGTGCCCCCTCGCCGGGAGAGGGGAACACTGAAGCTTTCTTT
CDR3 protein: CSAPSPGEGNTEAFF

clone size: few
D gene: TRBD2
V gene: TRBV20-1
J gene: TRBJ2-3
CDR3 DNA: TGCAGTGCTAGAGATTACACCGGGGTAACTAGCGGGCCTAGCACAGATACGCAGTATTTT
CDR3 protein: CSARDYTGVTSGPSTDTQYF

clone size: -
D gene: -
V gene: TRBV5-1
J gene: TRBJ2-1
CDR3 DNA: TGCGCCAGCAGTTCCTCAGGAGTGAAGTTCTTC
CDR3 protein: CASSSSGVKFF

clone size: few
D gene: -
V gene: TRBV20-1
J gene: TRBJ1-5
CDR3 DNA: TGCAGTGCCGTCCGGACAGCGAATCAGCCCCAGCATTTT
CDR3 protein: CSAVRTANQPQHF

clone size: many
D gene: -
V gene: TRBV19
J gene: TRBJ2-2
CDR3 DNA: TGTGCCAGTAGTATAGGGCAGGGCGGCGGGGCCGGGGAGCTGTTTTTT
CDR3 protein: CASSIGQGGGAGELFF

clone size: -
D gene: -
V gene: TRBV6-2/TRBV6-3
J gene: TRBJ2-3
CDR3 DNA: TGTGCCAGCACTTCTAGAACCCGGATAGCAGATACGCAGTATTTT
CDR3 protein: CASTSRTRIADTQYF

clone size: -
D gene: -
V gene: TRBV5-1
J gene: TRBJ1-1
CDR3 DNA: TGCGCCAGCAACGCAGTACCCATGAACACTGAAGCTTTCTTT
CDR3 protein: CASNAVPMNTEAFF

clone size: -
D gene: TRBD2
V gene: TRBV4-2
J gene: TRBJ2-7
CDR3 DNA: TGTGCCAGCAGTCTCGGCGCGGTTAGCGGGACGGGCTACGAGCAGTACTTC
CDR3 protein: CASSLGAVSGTGYEQYF

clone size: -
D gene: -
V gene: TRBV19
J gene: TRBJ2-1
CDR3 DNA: TGTGCCAGTAGTATTGACAGGGAGGTCAACAATGAGCAGTTCTTC
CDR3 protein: CASSIDREVNNEQFF

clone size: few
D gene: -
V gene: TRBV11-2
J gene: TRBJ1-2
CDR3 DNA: TGTGCCAGCAGCTCTCTTAGGGGCGCGGGCTATGGCTACACCTTC
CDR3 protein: CASSSLRGAGYGYTF

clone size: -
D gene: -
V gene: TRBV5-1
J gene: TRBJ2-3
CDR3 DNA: TGCGCCAGCAGCCTTTCCTTTAGCGGAGGTAGCACAGATACGCAGTATTTT
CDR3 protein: CASSLSFSGGSTDTQYF

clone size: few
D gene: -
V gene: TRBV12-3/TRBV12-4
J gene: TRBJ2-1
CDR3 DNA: TGTGCCAGCACCCAGCCCGCCTACAATGAGCAGTTCTTC
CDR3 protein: CASTQPAYNEQFF

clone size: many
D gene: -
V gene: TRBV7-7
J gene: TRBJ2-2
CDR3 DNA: TGTGCTAGCAGCTGGACTCCGGGGGAGCCGAACACCGGGGAGCTGTTTTTT
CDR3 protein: CASSWTPGEPNTGELFF

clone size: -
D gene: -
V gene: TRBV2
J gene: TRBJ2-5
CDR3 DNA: TGTGCCAGCAGTGAATCTCCTTGGGAGACCCAGTACTTC
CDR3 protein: CASSESPWETQYF

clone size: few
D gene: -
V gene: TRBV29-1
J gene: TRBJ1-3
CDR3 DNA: TGCAGCGTGCGTACAGGGACGGAATCTGGAAACACCATATATTTT
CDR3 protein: CSVRTGTESGNTIYF

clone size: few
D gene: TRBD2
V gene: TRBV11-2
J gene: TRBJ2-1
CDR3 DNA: TGTGCCAGCAGCTTAGTATCATCTAGCGGGGGAAAGAATGAGCAGTTCTTC
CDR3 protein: CASSLVSSSGGKNEQFF

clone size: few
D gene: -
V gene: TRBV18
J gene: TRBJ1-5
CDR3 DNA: TGTGCCAGCTCACCACCGATGGGTAGTGCCCAGCATTTT
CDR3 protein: CASSPPMGSAQHF

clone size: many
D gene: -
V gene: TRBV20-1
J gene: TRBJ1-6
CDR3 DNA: TGCAGTGCTAGAGACCCCAGCACGAACGCCTATAATTCACCCCTCCACTTT
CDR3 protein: CSARDPSTNAYNSPLHF

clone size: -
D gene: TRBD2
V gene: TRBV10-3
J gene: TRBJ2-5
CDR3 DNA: TGTGCCATCAGTGACGGACTAGCGGGAGGGCCACAGACCCAGTACTTC
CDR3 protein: CAISDGLAGGPQTQYF

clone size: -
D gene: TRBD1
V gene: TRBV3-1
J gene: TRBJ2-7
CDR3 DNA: TGTGCCAGCAGCCAAGCCCACAGGGGGAGTGAGCAGTACTTC
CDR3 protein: CASSQAHRGSEQYF

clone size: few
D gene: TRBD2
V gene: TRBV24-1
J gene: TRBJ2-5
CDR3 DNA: TGTGCCACCAGTGATTCGGCCCAGCTAGCGGGAGCAGAGACCCAGTACTTC
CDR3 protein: CATSDSAQLAGAETQYF

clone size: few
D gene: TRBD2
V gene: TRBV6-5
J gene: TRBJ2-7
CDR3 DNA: TGTGCCAGCAGTTATTCCGGGACTAGCGTCTACGAGCAGTACTTC
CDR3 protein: CASSYSGTSVYEQYF

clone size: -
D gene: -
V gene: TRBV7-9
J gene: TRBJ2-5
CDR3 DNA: TGTGCCAGCAGCCCCAAGGGGATCGGGCTACAACAAGAGACCCAGTACTTC
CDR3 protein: CASSPKGIGLQQETQYF

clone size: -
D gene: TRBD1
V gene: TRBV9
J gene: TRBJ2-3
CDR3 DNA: TGTGCCAGCAGCGAAGGGGGCAGCAGCACAGATACGCAGTATTTT
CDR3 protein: CASSEGGSSTDTQYF

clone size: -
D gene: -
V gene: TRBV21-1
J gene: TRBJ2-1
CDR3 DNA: TGTGCCAGCACCCCAAACCCCCTCGATTACAATGAGCAGTTCTTC
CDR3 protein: CASTPNPLDYNEQFF

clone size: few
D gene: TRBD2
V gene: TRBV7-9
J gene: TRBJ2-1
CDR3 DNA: TGTGCCAGCAGCTACTCGGGGGGAGCAGGCAATGAGCAGTTCTTC
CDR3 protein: CASSYSGGAGNEQFF

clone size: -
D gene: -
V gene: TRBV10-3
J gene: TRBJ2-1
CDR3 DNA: TGTGCCATCAGTGACTACTATCGAAATGAGCAGTTCTTC
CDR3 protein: CAISDYYRNEQFF

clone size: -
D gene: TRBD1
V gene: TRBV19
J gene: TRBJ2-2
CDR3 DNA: TGTGCCAGCCGTTGGGACAGCAACACCGGGGAGCTGTTTTTT
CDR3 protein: CASRWDSNTGELFF

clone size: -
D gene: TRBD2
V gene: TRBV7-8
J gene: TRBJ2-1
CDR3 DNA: TGTGCCAGCAGCTTAGACGGGAGGGGGTACAATGAGCAGTTCTTC
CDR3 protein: CASSLDGRGYNEQFF

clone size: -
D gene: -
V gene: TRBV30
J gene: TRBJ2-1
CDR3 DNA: TGTGCCTGGAGTGTAACTGCTTCAGGTGAGCAGTTCTTC
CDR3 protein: CAWSVTASGEQFF

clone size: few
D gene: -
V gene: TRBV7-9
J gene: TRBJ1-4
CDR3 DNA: TGTGCCAGCAGCTTAGCCAAGGGGCCTTCTAATGAAAAACTGTTTTTT
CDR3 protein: CASSLAKGPSNEKLFF

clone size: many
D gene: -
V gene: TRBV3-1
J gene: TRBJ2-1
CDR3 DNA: TGTGCCAGCAGCCCCCCCCAGTGGGACATAGGAAATGAGCAGTTCTTC
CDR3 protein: CASSPPQWDIGNEQFF

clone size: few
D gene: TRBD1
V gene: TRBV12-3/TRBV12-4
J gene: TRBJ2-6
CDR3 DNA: TGTGCCAGCCTTAATCGACAGGGCCCCTCTGGGGCCAACGTCCTGACTTTC
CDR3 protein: CASLNRQGPSGANVLTF

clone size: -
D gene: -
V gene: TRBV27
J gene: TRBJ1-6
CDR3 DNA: TGTGCCAGCAGACTCGGGACGGAGGTTAATTCACCCCTCCACTTT
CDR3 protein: CASRLGTEVNSPLHF

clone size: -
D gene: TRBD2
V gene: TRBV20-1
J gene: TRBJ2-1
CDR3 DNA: TGCAGTGCTAGAGGGACTAGCGGGCTAGTTGCTGAGCAGTTCTTC
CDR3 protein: CSARGTSGLVAEQFF

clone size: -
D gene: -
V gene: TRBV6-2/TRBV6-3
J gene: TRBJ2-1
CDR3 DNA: TGTGCCAGCAGTTACTCGGAGGTGGGGTACAATGAGCAGTTCTTC
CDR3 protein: CASSYSEVGYNEQFF

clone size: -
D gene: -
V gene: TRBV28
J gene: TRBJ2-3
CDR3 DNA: TGTGCCAGCAGTTCCAGGACTCCCTCAACGCAGTATTTT
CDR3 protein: CASSSRTPSTQYF

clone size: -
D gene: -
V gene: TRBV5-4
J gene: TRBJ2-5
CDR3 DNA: TGTGCCGCCTACGGGGGGTACTTC
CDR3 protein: CAAYGGYF

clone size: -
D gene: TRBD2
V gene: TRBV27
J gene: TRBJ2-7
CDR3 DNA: TGTGCCAGCAGTCCCTCACCGCCCGGCACTAGCGGGGGTCACGAGCAGTACTTC
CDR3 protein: CASSPSPPGTSGGHEQYF

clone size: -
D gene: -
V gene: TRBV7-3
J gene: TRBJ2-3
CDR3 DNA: TGTGCCAGCAGCGCAGACGGTGGTAGCACAGATACGCAGTATTTT
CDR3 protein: CASSADGGSTDTQYF

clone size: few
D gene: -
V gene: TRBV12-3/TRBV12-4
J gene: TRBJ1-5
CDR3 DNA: TGTGCCAGCAGTTCGGGACACACTAATCAGCCCCAGCATTTT
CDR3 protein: CASSSGHTNQPQHF

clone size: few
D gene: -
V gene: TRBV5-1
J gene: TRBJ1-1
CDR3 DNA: TGCGCCAGCAGCTTGGGGAAGGGGCGCATGAACACTGAAGCTTTCTTT
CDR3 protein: CASSLGKGRMNTEAFF

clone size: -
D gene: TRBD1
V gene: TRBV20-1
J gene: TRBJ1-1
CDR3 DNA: TGCAGTGCTACCATACAGGGGGCCACTGAAGCTTTCTTT
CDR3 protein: CSATIQGATEAFF

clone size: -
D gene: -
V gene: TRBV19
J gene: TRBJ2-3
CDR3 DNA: TGTGCCAGTAGTATATCGGCAGGAGCCACAGATACGCAGTATTTT
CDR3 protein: CASSISAGATDTQYF

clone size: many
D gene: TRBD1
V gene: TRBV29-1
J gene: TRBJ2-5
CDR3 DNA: TGCAGCGCGGTGGGACAGGGGAGGACGAAGACCCAGTACTTC
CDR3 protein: CSAVGQGRTKTQYF

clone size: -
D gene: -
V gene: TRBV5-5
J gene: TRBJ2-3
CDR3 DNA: TGTGCCAGCAGCTTAACCGGGCTCACAGATACGCAGTATTTT
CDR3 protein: CASSLTGLTDTQYF

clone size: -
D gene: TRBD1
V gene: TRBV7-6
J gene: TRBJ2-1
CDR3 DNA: TGTGCCAGCAGCCAGGACAGGGGGGTGAAGAATGAGCAGTTCTTC
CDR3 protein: CASSQDRGVKNEQFF